The 2 T cell receptor beta chains given below trace back to one sample, sequenced in a study of cytomegalovirus exposure and HLA in healthy donors. TCRdb's copy holds only in-frame clones and misses some; the assay was immunoSEQ multiplex PCR. The sample lists a few hundred thousand clones; 70% to 90% were seen once. Sequenced input: PBMCs. These TCRs come from a man aged 25-45 years in good health and CMV-seronegative.

The chain carries TRBV28 and TRBJ1-5; 8 bases are a match to TRBD1. V lost 10 bases and J lost 7; bases outside the gene matches: 9. This CDR3 has 13 residues. The germline V gene has CDR1 MDHEN and CDR2 SYDVKM. CDR3: CATHNRGGQPQHF. The CDR3 nucleotides are TGTGCCACCCATAACAGGGGGGGACAGCCCCAGCATTTT.

The V call is TRBV5-5, the J call TRBJ1-1, with TRBD1 identical over 8 bases. The CDR3 is 17 residues long. Losses at the gene ends were 4 bases for V and 0 bases for J; bases not matched to a gene: 11. The germline gives CDR1 SGHKS, CDR2 YYEKEE (reference sequence). CDR3 DNA sequence: TGTGCCAGCAGCCTCGGACAGGGTCCGACCATGAACACTGAAGCTTTCTTT. It encodes CASSLGQGPTMNTEAFF.